This TCR beta chain was profiled in a study of T cell repertoires in cytomegalovirus infection. About the research overall: A matching HLA type, together with CMV infection, was signaled by public TCR beta signatures.

Via MiXCR, TCRdb re-called the reads, giving one row per CDR3 protein. This sample carries some 560,000 distinct CDR3 sequences, 40% of them seen once, and the ten largest clones take roughly 50%. As concerns this clonotype: Its antigen is not identified.

V dropped 1 base and J dropped 2 bases, with 11 bases sitting between them. The CDR3 is 15 amino acids. Per the germline V gene, CDR1 is MGHRA and CDR2 is YSYEKL. The TCR originated in a human donor in good health (CMV status not recorded). Some clones in this sample may be carry-over from other donors' samples. This sample comprised cultured PBMCs, obtained from culture after CMV antigen stimulation. V usage is TRBV4-1 and J usage is TRBJ1-2; possible D gene TRBD1, 5 bases. In DNA, the CDR3 is TGCGCCAGCAGCCAAGTAGGGGCTATGAACTATGGCTACACCTTC. Protein: CASSQVGAMNYGYTF.